The rows below give T cell receptor beta chains drawn from one sample of a study of blood T cell repertoires in COVID-19. The protocol was immunoSEQ multiplex PCR, while the TCRdb copy is restricted to in-frame clones and leaves out a portion. The repertoire includes 190,000 or so clones, around 89% of them detected once, and 0.62% sits in the top ten. Sequenced material: peripheral blood. These receptors all stem from a man aged 45-65 years with acute or convalescent COVID-19. Each CDR3 is given with its conserved first and last residue. Fields, in order: D gene, J gene, V gene, clone size, CDR3 DNA, CDR3 protein. D genes are given only for firm matches. Part of the rows lack a size; the others show once, few, many or a class for expanded clones.

D: TRBD1; J: TRBJ1-1; V: TRBV10-3; size: -; DNA: TGTGCCATCAGTGGGGGACAGGGGTTTGAAGCTTTCTTT; CDR3: CAISGGQGFEAFF
D: TRBD2; J: TRBJ2-7; V: TRBV28; size: -; DNA: TGTGCCAGCAGTTCAGGACTAGCGAGCTACGAGCAGTACTTC; CDR3: CASSSGLASYEQYF
D: -; J: TRBJ2-3; V: TRBV6-1; size: -; DNA: TGTGCCAGCAGTGAAATTTTGTCTAGTTTGGACACAGATACGCAGTATTTT; CDR3: CASSEILSSLDTDTQYF
D: TRBD1; J: TRBJ2-7; V: TRBV28; size: -; DNA: TGTGCCAGCAGTTTAGGGGACAGGGGAGGCGAGCAGTACTTC; CDR3: CASSLGDRGGEQYF
D: TRBD1; J: TRBJ2-2; V: TRBV30; size: -; DNA: TGTGCCTGGAGTGTAGGTCGTGGCAGGGGGAAAATCGGGGAGCTGTTTTTT; CDR3: CAWSVGRGRGKIGELFF
D: TRBD1; J: TRBJ2-5; V: TRBV28; size: -; DNA: TGTGCCAGCAGTACGACAGGGTCCGTATTGGAGACCCAGTACTTC; CDR3: CASSTTGSVLETQYF
D: TRBD1; J: TRBJ2-5; V: TRBV7-9; size: few; DNA: TGTGCCAGCAGCTTGGGGACAGAAGAGACCCAGTACTTC; CDR3: CASSLGTEETQYF
D: TRBD1; J: TRBJ2-1; V: TRBV7-3; size: -; DNA: TGTGCCAGCAGCTCTCCGGACAGGGAGTTCTACAATGAGCAGTTCTTC; CDR3: CASSSPDREFYNEQFF
D: TRBD1; J: TRBJ1-2; V: TRBV27; size: -; DNA: TGTGCCAGCAGTTTATTAACAGGGGAAGGCTACACCTTC; CDR3: CASSLLTGEGYTF
D: -; J: TRBJ1-4; V: TRBV9; size: -; DNA: TGTGCCAGCAGCCGAGCGGGGTCCACTAATGAAAAACTGTTTTTT; CDR3: CASSRAGSTNEKLFF
D: TRBD1; J: TRBJ1-2; V: TRBV10-3; size: -; DNA: TGTGCCATCAGTGCACTCGGACAGGACCCCAACTATGGCTACACCTTC; CDR3: CAISALGQDPNYGYTF
D: TRBD2; J: TRBJ2-5; V: TRBV19; size: -; DNA: TGTGCCAGTAGCCCGACCGGGACTAGCATAGAGACCCAGTACTTC; CDR3: CASSPTGTSIETQYF
D: TRBD2; J: TRBJ2-5; V: TRBV5-1; size: -; DNA: TGCGCCAGCAGCCCCCCCGGGACTAGCGGGAGTGGGGGTCAGTTGCGAGAGACCCAGTACTTC; CDR3: CASSPPGTSGSGGQLRETQYF
D: TRBD1; J: TRBJ2-2; V: TRBV28; size: -; DNA: TGTGCCAGCAGACGGACAGGGGGCACCGGGGAGCTGTTTTTT; CDR3: CASRRTGGTGELFF
D: TRBD1; J: TRBJ1-4; V: TRBV5-5; size: few; DNA: TGTGCCAGCAGCCGACAGGGGGTGGATGAAAAACTGTTTTTT; CDR3: CASSRQGVDEKLFF
D: TRBD2; J: TRBJ2-7; V: TRBV27; size: once; DNA: TGTGCCAGCAGTTTATCCCAACCCCTAGCGGGGTACGAGCAGTACTTC; CDR3: CASSLSQPLAGYEQYF
D: TRBD2; J: TRBJ2-1; V: TRBV11-2; size: -; DNA: TGTGCCAGCAGCTCCACGGGGGGGTTCAATGAGCAGTTCTTC; CDR3: CASSSTGGFNEQFF
D: TRBD1; J: TRBJ2-2; V: TRBV9; size: once; DNA: TGTGCCAGCAGCGTAGATCAGGGACAGGGACGAGTCACCGGGGAGCTGTTTTTT; CDR3: CASSVDQGQGRVTGELFF
D: -; J: TRBJ2-3; V: TRBV12-3/TRBV12-4; size: -; DNA: TGTGCCAGCAGCCCCGAGAGCACAGATACGCAGTATTTT; CDR3: CASSPESTDTQYF
D: TRBD2; J: TRBJ2-3; V: TRBV18; size: -; DNA: TGTGCCAGCTCACCAACGTTAGCGGGAGTCACAGATACGCAGTATTTT; CDR3: CASSPTLAGVTDTQYF
D: TRBD1; J: TRBJ1-6; V: TRBV28; size: -; DNA: TGTGCCAGCAGTTTAATGACAGGGTCGGGGTCACCCCTCCACTTT; CDR3: CASSLMTGSGSPLHF
D: TRBD1; J: TRBJ1-2; V: TRBV18; size: -; DNA: TGTGCCAGCTCACCGCCCCGAGGACAGGACTCCCACTATGGCTACACCTTC; CDR3: CASSPPRGQDSHYGYTF
D: TRBD1; J: TRBJ1-1; V: TRBV7-9; size: once; DNA: TGTGCCAGCAGCCTCACCGGACAGGTGAACACTGAAGCTTTCTTT; CDR3: CASSLTGQVNTEAFF
D: -; J: TRBJ2-5; V: TRBV11-2; size: -; DNA: TGTGCCAGCAGCTACACCCCCGAGGGAGAAAGTGGGACCCAGTACTTC; CDR3: CASSYTPEGESGTQYF
D: TRBD2; J: TRBJ2-1; V: TRBV5-1; size: -; DNA: TGCGCCAGCAGCTCTCTAGCGGGAGCACAGAATGAGCAGTTCTTC; CDR3: CASSSLAGAQNEQFF
D: -; J: TRBJ1-6; V: TRBV27; size: -; DNA: TGTGCCAGCAGTCCCTGGACAGTAAGCTCCTATAATTCACCCCTCCACTTT; CDR3: CASSPWTVSSYNSPLHF
D: -; J: TRBJ1-1; V: TRBV5-6; size: -; DNA: TGTGCCAGCAGCATAACAAGGAACACTGAAGCTTTCTTT; CDR3: CASSITRNTEAFF
D: TRBD1; J: TRBJ2-1; V: TRBV24-1; size: -; DNA: TGTGCCACCAGCGGCTGGGACAGGGCAAGCAATGAGCAGTTCTTC; CDR3: CATSGWDRASNEQFF
D: -; J: TRBJ1-3; V: TRBV27; size: -; DNA: TGTGCCAGCAGAGGGAGCTCTGGAAACACCATATATTTT; CDR3: CASRGSSGNTIYF
D: TRBD2; J: TRBJ2-2; V: TRBV5-8; size: few; DNA: TGTGCCAGCAGCTTGGAGTTCCTAGCGGGGGCCTACGCGAACACCGGGGAGCTGTTTTTT; CDR3: CASSLEFLAGAYANTGELFF
D: TRBD1; J: TRBJ2-7; V: TRBV3-1/TRBV3-2; size: -; DNA: TGTGCCAGCAGCCAAGGGGACAGGGGGCTTTGGGGCGAGCAGTACTTC; CDR3: CASSQGDRGLWGEQYF
D: TRBD1; J: TRBJ1-3; V: TRBV6-5; size: -; DNA: TGTGCCAGCAGTTACTCGATGGGACAGGCGAACACCATATATTTT; CDR3: CASSYSMGQANTIYF
D: -; J: TRBJ1-2; V: TRBV5-8; size: -; DNA: TGTGCCAGCACGACGGGAATGGGCCTAGAAGCTAACTATGGCTACACCTTC; CDR3: CASTTGMGLEANYGYTF
D: -; J: TRBJ2-5; V: TRBV5-1; size: -; DNA: TGCGCCAGCAGCTTGGGTGTCAGAGGATACCAAGAGACCCAGTACTTC; CDR3: CASSLGVRGYQETQYF
D: TRBD1; J: TRBJ1-5; V: TRBV19; size: -; DNA: TGTGCCAGTAGTGCGGGACAGGCGGATCAGCCCCAGCATTTT; CDR3: CASSAGQADQPQHF
D: -; J: TRBJ2-3; V: TRBV5-1; size: -; DNA: TGCGCCAGCAGCTTGGAAACTAGCTTTAGCACAGATACGCAGTATTTT; CDR3: CASSLETSFSTDTQYF
D: -; J: TRBJ1-1; V: TRBV10-3; size: -; DNA: TGTGCCATCAGCACAGGGAACACTGAAGCTTTCTTT; CDR3: CAISTGNTEAFF
D: TRBD2; J: TRBJ2-3; V: TRBV27; size: once; DNA: TGTGCCAGCAGTCTCTACCTAGCGGGAGGGCTGGATACGCAGTATTTT; CDR3: CASSLYLAGGLDTQYF
D: TRBD1; J: TRBJ2-7; V: TRBV5-1; size: -; DNA: TGCGCCAGCACACCCGGGACAGGGGGCCATACTCGGACCTACGAGCAGTACTTC; CDR3: CASTPGTGGHTRTYEQYF
D: TRBD2; J: TRBJ2-1; V: TRBV27; size: once; DNA: TGTGCCAGCAGTCCTTCCCCATCGACTAGCGGAGAGCACAATGAGCAGTTCTTC; CDR3: CASSPSPSTSGEHNEQFF
D: TRBD2; J: TRBJ2-7; V: TRBV6-1; size: -; DNA: TGTGCCAGCAGTGAAACTTTAGCGGGACTCACGGAGCAGTACTTC; CDR3: CASSETLAGLTEQYF
D: TRBD1; J: TRBJ1-3; V: TRBV5-1; size: many; DNA: TGCGCCAGCAGCATAGGACAGGCGCGCTCTGGAAACACCATATATTTT; CDR3: CASSIGQARSGNTIYF
D: TRBD1; J: TRBJ2-1; V: TRBV9; size: -; DNA: TGTGCCAGCAGCGTAGCCCGGGACAGTGCCTCCTACAATGAGCAGTTCTTC; CDR3: CASSVARDSASYNEQFF
D: TRBD1; J: TRBJ2-1; V: TRBV6-4; size: -; DNA: TGTGCCAGCAGCGAGGGGACAGGCGAGCAGTTCTTC; CDR3: CASSEGTGEQFF
D: -; J: TRBJ1-1; V: TRBV28; size: once; DNA: TGTGCCAGCAGGACCGAGCGGGGGGTCACTGAAGCTTTCTTT; CDR3: CASRTERGVTEAFF
D: -; J: TRBJ1-3; V: TRBV6-5; size: -; DNA: TGTGCCAGCAGACAGGGATCTTCCTCTGGAAACACCATATATTTT; CDR3: CASRQGSSSGNTIYF
D: -; J: TRBJ1-1; V: TRBV29-1; size: -; DNA: TGCAGCGTTTCCGAGTTTGAGAACACTGAAGCTTTCTTT; CDR3: CSVSEFENTEAFF
D: -; J: TRBJ1-1; V: TRBV29-1; size: once; DNA: TGCAGCGCAGGGGTAACGATGAACACTGAAGCTTTCTTT; CDR3: CSAGVTMNTEAFF
D: -; J: TRBJ2-6; V: TRBV5-5; size: -; DNA: TGTGCCAGCAGCGCGTACTCTGGGGCCAACGTCCTGACTTTC; CDR3: CASSAYSGANVLTF
D: -; J: TRBJ1-2; V: TRBV6-4; size: once; DNA: TGTGCCCAGAGTGAGAGGAAGTTCGGCTACACCTTC; CDR3: CAQSERKFGYTF
D: TRBD1; J: TRBJ1-5; V: TRBV11-2; size: -; DNA: TGTGCCAGCAGCCAAAGGGGGCGCTGCAATCAGCCCCAGCATTTT; CDR3: CASSQRGRCNQPQHF
D: -; J: TRBJ2-7; V: TRBV11-2; size: few; DNA: TGTGCCAGCAGCTTTCACTACGAGCAGTACTTC; CDR3: CASSFHYEQYF
D: -; J: TRBJ1-2; V: TRBV7-2; size: -; DNA: TGTGCCAGCAGTTTCTCAGGAAACTATGGCTACACCTTC; CDR3: CASSFSGNYGYTF
D: -; J: TRBJ2-3; V: TRBV11-2; size: -; DNA: TGTGCCAGCAGCAGAAACCTAGCTACGGCCGGGGATACGCAGTATTTT; CDR3: CASSRNLATAGDTQYF
D: -; J: TRBJ2-1; V: TRBV25-1; size: -; DNA: TGTGCCAGCAGATATTCCGGGAGATACAATGAGCAGTTCTTC; CDR3: CASRYSGRYNEQFF
D: TRBD1; J: TRBJ1-1; V: TRBV12-5; size: -; DNA: TGTGCTAGTGGGGAAACAGGGGGCGAAGCTTTCTTT; CDR3: CASGETGGEAFF
D: TRBD2; J: TRBJ2-7; V: TRBV7-6; size: -; DNA: TGTGCCAGCAGCTCAAGACTAGCGGGAGGGTTCGAGCAGTACTTC; CDR3: CASSSRLAGGFEQYF
D: -; J: TRBJ1-2; V: TRBV28; size: -; DNA: TGTGCCAGCAGTTTGTACCGACAGTATTTCTATGGCTACACCTTC; CDR3: CASSLYRQYFYGYTF
D: -; J: TRBJ1-1; V: TRBV28; size: -; DNA: TGTGCCAGCAGTTTAATGGTACGGACTGAAGCTTTCTTT; CDR3: CASSLMVRTEAFF